This TCR beta chain was captured in a study of vaccination and CD4 T cells after COVID-19 (dated by TCRdb to about 2022). Turning to the overall study: SARS-CoV-2 positivity had been established in the convalescent patients by nasal swab PCR, and mild disease was recorded in about 9 of these patients and severe disease in one. Control cultures used a CEFX viral epitope pool as positive control, an HIV-1 Nef peptide pool as negative control, or no peptide. Participants got two doses of the Pfizer-BioNTech BNT162b2 vaccine (n=8) or two doses of the Moderna mRNA-1273 vaccine (n=2). Post-COVID blood samples from convalescent patients were collected a median of approximately 100 days after diagnosis, with a range of 35 to 161 days. Six males and four females were included in the convalescent cohort, with two Hispanic individuals, seven Caucasians, two Asians and one multiracial person represented. The spike-specific CD4+ TCR repertoire was compared before and after mRNA vaccination in over nine COVID-19 convalescent patients and a handful of infection-naive healthy vaccine recipients. The time from the second vaccine dose to post-vaccine blood sampling had a median of approximately 72 days and ranged from roughly 13 to 241 days. The cultures were stimulated with overlapping spike peptide pools from SARS-CoV-2 and from the common cold coronaviruses HCoV-NL63, HCoV-OC43 and HCoV-229E.

In light of the paper, this sample's treatment or condition label describes: approximately nine-day PBMC culture with coronavirus spike peptide pools or control peptides (ViraFEST assay). The ViraFEST assay was used in the study, in which antigen-specific T cells were expanded with peptide pools and expanded clonotypes were subsequently identified by TCR sequencing. The convalescent patients' positive SARS-CoV-2 PCR tests fell between March and December 2020, which was before the Alpha, Beta and Delta variants emerged in the United States. Each well held 2 million or so PBMCs cultured in IMDM containing around 5% human AB serum and roughly 10 IU/ml IL-2, with 10 ug/ml peptide pools added. Half of the culture medium was replaced with fresh IL-2-containing medium on days 3 and 7. Once the cells had been in culture for over 9 days, the EasySep CD4+ T cell isolation kit was used to isolate CD4+ T cells by negative selection. PBMCs were separated from whole blood using Ficoll-Paque Plus gradient centrifugation and then either used fresh or cryopreserved at -140C. Culture conditions were generally each tested in triplicate wells.

This clonotype was seen a few times. Its antigen remains undetermined. No much larger clone exists at a distance of one base, and base qualities are not known. The method behind the library was PCR. DNA from cultured CD4+ T cells underwent TCR sequencing with the Oncomine TCR Beta short-read assay at the Johns Hopkins FTIC core. Genomic DNA was extracted from the cultured CD4+ T cells with the QIAamp micro DNA kit. Oncomine TCR Beta libraries made from cultured CD4+ T cells were pooled using unique dual indexes and sequenced on an Illumina iSeq 100. In the source study's methods: Non-productive sequences were removed, and CDR3s that did not start with C, did not end with F or W, or were shorter than 7 amino acids were discarded. The MANAFEST web application identified antigen-specific clonotypes by comparing peptide-stimulated wells against reference wells and other culture wells. An FDR below 0.05, an odds ratio above 5, and a productive frequency above 0.1% in at least two of three replicate wells were required for clones to be considered positive. Cross-reactive clonotypes were defined as significantly expanded in both SARS-CoV-2 spike wells and at least one common cold coronavirus spike condition. Using R version 3.6.1, CDR3 homology was evaluated through Levenshtein distances (stringdist) along with unrooted phylogenetic trees (ape). In TCRdb, the public reads were trimmed at Q25 with fastp and aligned with MiXCR, with productive beta chains retained. One record per CDR3 amino acid sequence lists the most common genes and DNA. For this entry, the V and J calls and clone size follow TCRdb and not the study's own pipeline. The sample has just over 20,000 distinct CDR3 sequences on record, 43% of them singletons. The ten biggest clones cover 2.5% to 3% of the sample.

The study at large found these results: Among the post-vaccine SARS-CoV-2-reactive clones in convalescent patients, a median around 86% showed up only after vaccination, which suggests vaccine-specific priming. Nearly all vaccine-specific clones in convalescent patients (304 of 307) were mono-reactive for SARS-CoV-2 spike rather than cross-reactive with common cold coronaviruses. The median number of SARS-CoV-2-reactive clonotypes rose from about 19 after infection to roughly 38 after vaccination, but the change was not significant. The study included relatively few convalescent patients and did not analyze early timepoints after natural infection.

The CDR3 covers 14 residues, taking in both the cysteine and the phenylalanine. Only the CDR3 region is kept as DNA, spanning 42 bases read in frame from base 1. Relative to germline, V is missing 2 bases and J is missing 6 bases, with 4 bases of the junction outside any gene match. Per the germline V gene (reference sequence), MNHEY is the CDR1 and SMNVEV is the CDR2. The chain is encoded by TRBV27 joined to TRBJ2-3, and 8 junctional nucleotides match TRBD2. The material was CD4+ T cells from blood, cultured in vitro, obtained after SARS-CoV-2 vaccination. The source is a human donor who had recovered from COVID-19. The CDR3 loop reads CASSLGSGTDTQYF. The nucleotide sequence reads as follows: TGTGCCAGCAGTTTAGGTAGCGGGACTGATACGCAGTATTTT.